This TCR beta chain was identified in a study of blood T cell repertoires in COVID-19. Study as a whole: Cohort 3 donors were reported recovered after two negative PCRs, clearance, or symptom resolution. Sites in the United States, Italy and Spain provided acute and convalescent COVID-19 samples. The analysed material was cDNA or gDNA that came from T cells, B-cell-depleted T cells, or PBMCs.

This CDR3 is built from 15 residues. V was pared by 1 base and J by 0 bases, with 8 bases between. CDR1 is SGHNT, CDR2 YENEEA, per germline. The age range of participants was 18 to 89 years, with residence in about 25 US areas. The repertoire was sequenced with immunoSEQ multiplex PCR; TCRdb's copy has only in-frame clones and lacks some. The sample contains some 330,000 clones, 70% to 90% of which appear only once. The rearrangement joins TRBV11-3 to TRBJ2-3; D gene unclear. Source material: PBMCs or T cells enriched from blood (not recorded which). This TCR was recovered from a man aged 35 to 55 in a cohort exposed to, infected with or recovered from COVID-19 (not recorded which). CDR3: CASSLGRQSTDTQYF. The DNA of the CDR3 is TGTGCCAGCAGCTTAGGGCGGCAGAGCACAGATACGCAGTATTTT.